Following are 5 T cell receptor beta chains from one sample sequenced in a study of cytomegalovirus exposure and HLA in healthy donors. With 60 Vbeta and 13 Jbeta primers, the PCR was carried out. The method was immunoSEQ multiplex PCR; TCRdb's version includes in-frame clones alone and lacks a portion of them. The sample yields 150,000 to 200,000 clones, about three quarters seen once. Sequenced input: PBMCs. These receptors all come from a woman in her 30s in good health and CMV-seronegative.

The gene calls are TRBV27 and TRBJ2-5; 7 positions agree with TRBD1. The junction had 3 bases not matched to a gene; V was cut back by 1 base and J by 7 bases. The V gene's germline CDR1 is MNHEY and CDR2 SMNVEV (reference sequence). CDR3 length equals 13 residues. CDR3 nucleotide sequence: TGTGCCAGCAGTTTATACAGGGGAGTGACCCAGTACTTC. Translated, it gives CASSLYRGVTQYF.

J is TRBJ1-3 and V is TRBV2, with TRBD1 identical over 8 bases. With V trimmed by 3 bases and J by 0 bases, 7 bases remained unmatched. Germline values: CDR1 SNHLY, CDR2 FYNNEI. The CDR3 extends over 17 amino acids. CDR3 DNA sequence: TGTGCCAGCAGTGATCTGGGACAGGCCCTCTCTGGAAACACCATATATTTT. Amino acid sequence: CASSDLGQALSGNTIYF.

V and J are TRBV2 and TRBJ1-1, with D perhaps matching TRBD1 (5 bases). The CDR3 loop spans 14 amino acids. V lost 7 bases, J lost 0 bases, and 12 bases lay in between. Germline loops: CDR1 SNHLY, CDR2 FYNNEI. CDR3 nucleotides: TGTGCCAGCAACTACGACAGCTTGAACACTGAAGCTTTCTTT. This translates into CASNYDSLNTEAFF.

This clone was seen more than once but under ten times. The V and J genes are TRBV15 and TRBJ1-6; D may be TRBD1 (6 bases). CDR3 size: 16 residues. The germline V and J ends were trimmed by 0 bases and 9 bases, with 15 bases remaining between them. Germline lookup yields CDR1 LNHNV and CDR2 YYDKDF (reference sequence). The CDR3 DNA follows: TGTGCCACCAGCAGAGATGCACAGGGAGCGAGTTCACCCCTCCACTTT. Protein: CATSRDAQGASSPLHF.

The chain employs TRBV19 and TRBJ1-2, with D perhaps TRBD1 (5 bases). CDR3 length: 14 residues. The germline V gene has CDR1 LNHDA and CDR2 SQIVND (reference sequence). V lost 0 bases and J 8 bases, leaving 13 bases between the germline ends. Here the CDR3 DNA reads TGTGCCAGTAGTATAGATCTCGGGGGGGACGGCTACACCTTC. It translates to CASSIDLGGDGYTF. Full variable domain (remainder filled in from reference TRBV19 and TRBJ1-2): DGGITQSPKYLFRKEGQNVTLSCEQNLNHDAMYWYRQDPGQGLRLIYYSQIVNDFQKGDIAEGYSVSREKKESFPLTVTSAQKNPTAFYLCASSIDLGGDGYTFGSGTRLTVV.